This is a list of T cell receptor beta chains from one sample in a study of blood T cell repertoires in COVID-19. Profiling relied on immunoSEQ multiplex PCR, and the TCRdb table lists in-frame clones only, not all of them. The sample lists roughly 500,000 clones, approximately 89% seen once, with 0.75% to 0.9% in the top ten. The sample consisted of peripheral blood. Every receptor here comes from a man aged 18 to 30 with COVID-19, enrolled during active disease. The CDR3 runs from the conserved cysteine through the conserved F or W. Each record gives: V gene, clone size, D gene, J gene, CDR3 DNA, CDR3 protein. A D gene is named only where the DNA matches it firmly. Clone size appears in some rows only: once, few, many, or a class for an expanded clone.

>TRBV18|NA|TRBD2|TRBJ2-5
TGTGCCAGCTCATACAGGACTAGCGGGGCCGAAGAGACCCAGTACTTC
CASSYRTSGAEETQYF
>TRBV10-3|once|NA|TRBJ1-1
TGTGCCATCAGGAAGGGGGGGGGTAACACTGAAGCTTTCTTT
CAIRKGGGNTEAFF
>TRBV7-3|NA|TRBD2|TRBJ2-7
TGTGCCAGCAGCACCTCAGCGGGAGGCCCCTACGAGCAGTACTTC
CASSTSAGGPYEQYF
>TRBV19|NA|NA|TRBJ2-2
TGTGCCAGTAGTATAACCTCGGCAGGGAACACCGGGGAGCTGTTTTTT
CASSITSAGNTGELFF
>TRBV5-4|NA|TRBD2|TRBJ2-7
TGTGCCAGCAGCCAGGCCGGGCTAGCGGGATCCGAGCAGTACTTC
CASSQAGLAGSEQYF
>TRBV4-2|NA|TRBD1|TRBJ1-1
TGTGCCAGCAGCCTTCAGGGGGGAAACACTGAAGCTTTCTTT
CASSLQGGNTEAFF
>TRBV7-9|NA|TRBD2|TRBJ2-1
TGTGCCAGCACCCTCTGGTTACTAGCGGGGATTCATAACAATGAGCAGTTCTTC
CASTLWLLAGIHNNEQFF
>TRBV6-1|NA|NA|TRBJ2-1
TGTGCCAGCAGTGATCTGATGGGACTCCACAATGAGCAGTTCTTC
CASSDLMGLHNEQFF
>TRBV13|NA|NA|TRBJ2-2
TGTGCCAGCACCCGAGAGAGCACCGGGGAGCTGTTTTTT
CASTRESTGELFF
>TRBV6-2/TRBV6-3|NA|NA|TRBJ1-2
TGTGCCAGCAGTTCCAGTCCCCGACAGTCGATTTTGGGTGGCTACACCTTC
CASSSSPRQSILGGYTF
>TRBV2|once|TRBD2|TRBJ2-1
TGTGCCAGCTCGCGACTAGCGGGAGGCCTATACAATGAGCAGTTCTTC
CASSRLAGGLYNEQFF
>TRBV18|NA|NA|TRBJ1-4
TGTGCCAGCTCACCACCTAAGTTACTGGGAGGGCAGGGAAAACTGTTTTTT
CASSPPKLLGGQGKLFF
>TRBV6-2/TRBV6-3|NA|NA|TRBJ2-1
TGTGCCAGCAGTTCCTACCTACAGAGCTCCTACAATGAGCAGTTCTTC
CASSSYLQSSYNEQFF
>TRBV5-1|NA|TRBD1|TRBJ1-2
TGCGCCAGCAGCGTGGACAGGGGAGCTAACTATGGCTACACCTTC
CASSVDRGANYGYTF
>TRBV4-2|few|NA|TRBJ2-5
TGTGCCAGCAGCGGCCAGACTAGTTCGGAGACCCAGTACTTC
CASSGQTSSETQYF
>TRBV11-3|NA|TRBD2|TRBJ2-1
TGTGCCAGCAGAAGGGCACTAGCGGGAGACAATGAGCAGTTCTTC
CASRRALAGDNEQFF
>TRBV20-1|NA|NA|TRBJ1-2
TGCAGTGCTAGATTGGCCTATGGCTACACCTTC
CSARLAYGYTF
>TRBV3-1/TRBV3-2|NA|TRBD1|TRBJ2-7
TGTGCCAGCAGCCCGAGGACAGGGGGCAATTACGAGCAGTACTTC
CASSPRTGGNYEQYF
>TRBV5-6|few|TRBD1|TRBJ2-7
TGTGCCAGCAGGAAACAGGGGGCGGGCGACGAGCAGTACTTC
CASRKQGAGDEQYF
>TRBV2|NA|NA|TRBJ2-7
TGTGCCAGCAGTGAAGGCTCAAGGGGGGAGCAGTACTTC
CASSEGSRGEQYF
>TRBV29-1|NA|TRBD1|TRBJ2-1
TGCAGCGTTGATACAGGGGCCTCCTACAATGAGCAGTTCTTC
CSVDTGASYNEQFF
>TRBV5-1|NA|TRBD2|TRBJ2-1
TGCGCCAGCAGCACCCGGACTAGCGGGGGCTACAATGAGCAGTTCTTC
CASSTRTSGGYNEQFF
>TRBV5-6|NA|NA|TRBJ2-7
TGTGCCAGCAGCTCAGGGGACCTCGGCTATGAGCAGTACTTC
CASSSGDLGYEQYF
>TRBV20-1|NA|NA|TRBJ1-1
TGCAGTGCTAGTGGCAGGGACTCCGGGAAAGCTTTCTTT
CSASGRDSGKAFF
>TRBV19|NA|NA|TRBJ1-3
TGTGCCAGTACGTATGGAAACACCATATATTTT
CASTYGNTIYF
>TRBV11-2|NA|TRBD2|TRBJ2-1
TGTGCCAGCAGCTTAGTCCTAGCGGGGTTCAATGAGCAGTTCTTC
CASSLVLAGFNEQFF
>TRBV19|few|NA|TRBJ1-3
TGTGCCAGTAGTCCCTCCTCTGGAAACACCATATATTTT
CASSPSSGNTIYF
>TRBV10-2|once|TRBD2|TRBJ2-1
TGCGCCAGCAGTGTGGGGACTAGCGGGACTCATGAGCAGTTCTTC
CASSVGTSGTHEQFF
>TRBV14|NA|NA|TRBJ2-5
TGTGCCAGCAGCCATGGAGTAGAGACCCAGTACTTC
CASSHGVETQYF
>TRBV19|NA|TRBD1|TRBJ1-5
TGTGCCAGTAGTATCCGGGACAGAAATCAGCCCCAGCATTTT
CASSIRDRNQPQHF
>TRBV6-5|NA|NA|TRBJ1-2
TGTGCCACCATCGGGAGGGGGGGGGCGCTTAATGGCTACACCTTC
CATIGRGGALNGYTF
>TRBV7-9|once|NA|TRBJ2-2
TGTGCCAGCAGCTTATCCCAGGCGACCGGGGAGCTGTTTTTT
CASSLSQATGELFF
>TRBV13|NA|NA|TRBJ1-2
TGTGCCAGCAGCCTTCGGAGCTATGGCTACACCTTC
CASSLRSYGYTF
>TRBV3-1/TRBV3-2|NA|NA|TRBJ1-1
TGTGCCAGCAGCCAAGACTCGGGGAGCACTGAAGCTTTCTTT
CASSQDSGSTEAFF
>TRBV10-3|NA|NA|TRBJ2-1
TGTGCCATCAGTGCTGGACTTGACCCCTACAATGAGCAGTTCTTC
CAISAGLDPYNEQFF
>TRBV9|NA|TRBD1|TRBJ1-2
TGTGCCAGCAGCGTCGACTCTCGGACAGGGTTAGGCTACACCTTC
CASSVDSRTGLGYTF
>TRBV3-1/TRBV3-2|NA|NA|TRBJ2-5
TGTGCCAGCAGCCAAGATCGGCAGGGCCAAGAGACCCAGTACTTC
CASSQDRQGQETQYF
>TRBV11-1|NA|TRBD1|TRBJ2-6
TGTGCCAGCAGCTTAGCTGGGACAGCTGGGGCCAACGTCCTGACTTTC
CASSLAGTAGANVLTF
>TRBV6-5|NA|TRBD1|TRBJ2-7
TGTGCCGGATCAGGCGGGACAGGATTGTACTACGAGCAGTACTTC
CAGSGGTGLYYEQYF
>TRBV3-1/TRBV3-2|once|NA|TRBJ2-1
TGTGCCAGCAGCCAAGATCGTTGGGGCATTGAGCAGTTCTTC
CASSQDRWGIEQFF
>TRBV5-4|NA|TRBD1|TRBJ1-2
TGTGCCAGCAGCTTGACCGGGACAGGGATTAATGGTGGCTACACCTTC
CASSLTGTGINGGYTF
>TRBV19|NA|NA|TRBJ2-7
TGTGCCAGTAGTATCTCTTCTACCTCCTACGAGCAGTACTTC
CASSISSTSYEQYF
>TRBV19|NA|TRBD1|TRBJ2-5
TGTGCCAGTAGTATCCCTGGACAGGGGGGGGTGACCCAGTACTTC
CASSIPGQGGVTQYF
>TRBV6-6|NA|TRBD1|TRBJ1-5
TGTGCCAGCAGACCCTCCCGGACAGGGACGGATCAGCCCCAGCATTTT
CASRPSRTGTDQPQHF